This T cell receptor (beta chain) was recovered during a study of T-cell reconstitution after alpha-beta-depleted transplantation in children. The library targeted TCRbeta and was prepared with unique molecular identifiers. In TCRdb, the PCR reads were re-called with MiXCR into one record per CDR3 protein. Found here are a few hundred thousand distinct CDR3 sequences, approximately 12% of them singletons; the top ten hold roughly 2.3%. This clonotype was observed a handful of times. Its matching antigen is unknown. Whole-study findings and limits: There were reportedly several hundred expanded graft clones from which alpha-beta T cells came about two months after transplant. Recipient T cells and thymic progenitors that survived gave rise to the high TCRbeta diversity observed at day 60 in some patients.

The CDR3 is made up of 13 amino acids. Trimming took off 6 bases at V and 7 bases at J, with 19 bases between the two ends. The germline CDR1 and CDR2 sequences are DFQATT and SNEGSKA (reference sequence). Material: PBMCs, mostly from graft donor cells, obtained 360 days after TCRalphabeta/CD19-depleted stem cell transplant. The chain has TRBV20-1 and TRBJ2-7; tentative D call: TRBD1 (5 bases). The clonotype was recovered from a male patient between 10 and 17 years old who had a stem cell transplant for acute myeloid leukemia, so the T cells may come from the graft donor. The CDR3 is CSAGINRPGEQYF. The CDR3 nucleotides read TGCAGTGCCGGTATAAACAGGCCTGGGGAGCAGTACTTC.